In this sample, the clone carrying this T cell receptor (beta chain) turned up a few times. The antigen remains unidentified. This record comes from a study of T-cell reconstitution after alpha-beta-depleted transplantation in children. Study outcomes and limitations: By about two months after transplant, alpha-beta T cells reportedly arose from several hundred graft clones that had expanded. When one year had passed after transplant, most T-cell counts and diversity came from newly produced T cells. Some patients' high day-60 TCRbeta diversity was traced to surviving recipient T cells and thymic progenitors.

TCRbeta library preparation incorporated unique molecular identifiers. TCRdb called the PCR reads again in MiXCR, with one record for every CDR3 protein. This table has fewer than 250,000 distinct CDR3 sequences, around a sixth appearing once. Germline CDR1 LGHDT, CDR2 YNNKEL (reference sequence). The CDR3 is 12 residues long. The V and J ends lost 4 bases and 5 bases respectively, with 8 bases between them. The material was PBMCs, mostly from graft donor cells, obtained 360 days after TCRalphabeta/CD19-depleted stem cell transplant. This receptor was obtained from a male patient aged 2-9 years who had a stem cell transplant for acute lymphoblastic leukemia, so the T cells may come from the graft donor. The V call is TRBV3-1, the J call TRBJ2-5; D gene uncertain. CDR3: CASSLSAETQYF. CDR3 DNA sequence: TGTGCCAGCAGCCTTAGTGCGGAGACCCAGTACTTC.